This TCR beta chain was recorded in a study of blood T cells in healthy people across ages. Combining a sample-barcoded 5' primer with a J-beta primer mix, a second PCR ran for about 7 to 11 cycles. Tags on each cDNA molecule came from a template-switch adaptor with 12 random nucleotides. One entry per CDR3 protein, called by TCRdb with MiXCR from the 5' RACE reads. The table has 650,000 to 950,000 distinct CDR3 sequences, around two fifths seen once. Per the germline V gene, CDR1 is DFQATT and CDR2 is SNEGSKA (reference sequence). The V end was cut by 1 base, the J end by 0 bases, with 10 bases between. The CDR3 loop spans 16 amino acids.

This chain connects TRBV20-1 to TRBJ1-6, with D perhaps matching TRBD1 (5 bases). Material: blood. This TCR was recovered from a man aged 60 to 69 in good health. CDR3 loop: CSARGSGSSYNSPLHF. The CDR3 bases are TGCAGTGCTAGAGGTTCAGGGAGCTCCTATAATTCACCCCTCCACTTT.